This T cell receptor (beta chain) was found in a study of T cells after posttransplantation cyclophosphamide. General study points: Later blood repertoires were often dominated by clones from the donor CD8+ memory compartment. TRB overlap between skin or GI tissue T cells and blood was limited.

This related bone marrow graft donor gave peripheral blood on the day of marrow donation. This clone has more than one count but fewer than ten. What it recognizes is unknown. Sequencing was performed with immunoSEQ multiplex PCR; in TCRdb, only in-frame clones are kept and a portion is missing. The sample has under 45,000 clones, none seen only once. The CDR3 has 16 residues. The V segment lost 2 bases and the J segment 8 bases; nucleotides outside the gene matches: 7. The sequenced material came from PBMCs. The chain combines TRBV12-3 or TRBV12-4 with TRBJ2-2; 11 nucleotides agree with TRBD1. The clonotype was recovered from a man aged 30 to 39 in good health and a related stem cell transplant donor. The CDR3 protein is CASSLSPGQGVGELFF. Written as DNA, the CDR3 is TGTGCCAGCAGTTTATCACCGGGACAGGGGGTGGGGGAGCTGTTTTTT.